This note documents a single T cell receptor (beta chain) sequence. The data were taken from a study of blood T cell repertoires in COVID-19. Across the study: Samples came from the United States, Italy and Spain, spanning acute and convalescent COVID-19. Sample material is recorded as cDNA or gDNA derived from T cells, B-cell-depleted T cells, or PBMCs.

Generated by immunoSEQ multiplex PCR, the TCRdb table keeps only in-frame clones and is missing some. This sample has approximately 46,000 clones, with around 90% found just once. CDR1 and CDR2 (germline): SGHRS, YFSETQ. V was clipped by 0 bases and J by 0 bases, with 7 bases between them. This CDR3 region has 15 residues. The TCR originated in an older man with active COVID-19. The chain couples TRBV5-1 to TRBJ2-1; D is unresolved. The sequencing input was peripheral blood. CDR3 nucleotides: TGCGCCAGCAGCTTGGCACCTAGCTCCTACAATGAGCAGTTCTTC. Translated, it gives CASSLAPSSYNEQFF.